The 26 T cell receptor beta chains reported below all come from one sample, sequenced in a study of TIL therapy for anti-PD-1-resistant metastatic lung cancer. Sequencing used immunoSEQ v3. This table comes from immunoSEQ multiplex PCR, and its TCRdb copy is limited to in-frame clones, with some not included. The sample has about 32,000 clones, roughly 69% seen once; the top ten hold 2.5% to 3%. Noted time point: pre-treatment sample, taken before nivolumab and TIL therapy. The sequencing here drew on blood, taken at baseline. The receptor set was obtained from a woman aged 30 to 85 with non-small cell lung cancer.

The CDR3 sequence: CASSSAGQGVDEQFF. CDR3 bases: TGTGCCAGCAGTTCTGCTGGACAGGGTGTGGATGAGCAGTTCTTC. The V call is TRBV6-1, the J call TRBJ2-1, with TRBD1 identical over 8 bases. The CDR3 extends over 15 amino acids. V lost 5 bases, J lost 8 bases, and 11 bases stayed unmatched. Germline-derived CDR1 and CDR2 are MNHNS and SASEGT.

The rearrangement links TRBV2 to TRBJ2-7, with 11 nucleotides matching TRBD2. This CDR3 has 15 residues. Germline-derived CDR1 and CDR2 are SNHLY and FYNNEI. V shed 6 bases, J shed 2 bases, and the junction held 6 bases outside the gene matches. The CDR3 DNA sequence: TGTGCCAGCAGAGAGGGACTAGCGGATGCCTACGAGCAGTACTTC. This encodes CASREGLADAYEQYF.

Concerning this clone itself: The identical CDR3 is also encoded by other nucleotide sequences in the sample. V usage is TRBV6-5 and J usage is TRBJ2-7; D possibly matches TRBD1 or TRBD2 (5 bases each). The CDR3 covers 13 residues. Germline CDR1 is MNHEY and CDR2 is SVGAGI. V dropped 6 bases and J dropped 3 bases, with 12 bases sitting between them. The CDR3 is CASSRDPDYEQYF. The DNA of the CDR3 is TGTGCCAGCAGCCGGGACCCTGACTACGAGCAGTACTTC.

V gene TRBV19 combines with J gene TRBJ2-3; the D gene is possibly TRBD2 (5 bases). Germline CDR1 and CDR2: LNHDA and SQIVND (reference sequence). Trimming took off 2 bases at V and 4 bases at J, with 13 bases between the two ends. The CDR3 loop spans 15 amino acids. The CDR3 loop is CASSISHAGADTQYF. CDR3 DNA: TGTGCCAGTAGTATATCCCATGCGGGTGCAGATACGCAGTATTTT. The complete variable domain, with remaining parts taken from reference TRBV19 and TRBJ2-3, reads DGGITQSPKYLFRKEGQNVTLSCEQNLNHDAMYWYRQDPGQGLRLIYYSQIVNDFQKGDIAEGYSVSREKKESFPLTVTSAQKNPTAFYLCASSISHAGADTQYFGPGTRLTVL.

V gene TRBV28 combines with J gene TRBJ2-7, with 10 positions matching TRBD2. V was pared by 4 bases and J by 0 bases, with 9 bases of the junction left unmatched. CDR3 length: 17 residues. Germline CDR1 and CDR2: MDHEN and SYDVKM. The CDR3 DNA is TGTGCCAGCAGTTCGCTGAGAGCTAGCGGGAGCTCCTACGAGCAGTACTTC. Protein sequence: CASSSLRASGSSYEQYF.

The chain carries TRBV21-1 and TRBJ2-7. TRBV21-1 is an annotated pseudogene. The CDR3 contains 11 residues. CDR3 residues: CASSKVPEQYF. The CDR3 DNA sequence: TGTGCCAGCAGCAAAGTTCCCGAGCAGTACTTC.

The V gene is TRBV6-1, the J gene TRBJ1-3; D possibly corresponds to TRBD1 (5 bases). V shed 0 bases and J shed 0 bases, with 12 bases lying between them. Germline CDR1 MNHNS, CDR2 SASEGT. The CDR3 consists of 17 residues. CDR3 sequence: CASSEAHGGSSGNTIYF. CDR3 DNA sequence: TGTGCCAGCAGTGAAGCCCACGGGGGGAGCTCTGGAAACACCATATATTTT.

V and J are TRBV28 and TRBJ2-7; D tentatively reads TRBD1 or TRBD2 (5 bases each). CDR3 length: 14 residues. Germline V CDR1 and CDR2: MDHEN, SYDVKM. Trimming took 6 bases from V and 0 from J, leaving 12 bases between them. Here the CDR3 reads CASRAGTDSYEQYF. The CDR3 DNA sequence: TGTGCCAGCAGAGCCGGGACGGACTCCTACGAGCAGTACTTC.

The rearrangement uses TRBV6-6 and TRBJ2-3; possibly TRBD2 for D (7 bases). The ends were cut back, 8 bases at V and 3 bases at J, with 15 bases in the middle. This CDR3 is 14 amino acids long. Germline V lookup: CDR1 MNHNY, CDR2 SVGAGI (reference sequence). The CDR3 loop is CASRGGGGTDTQYF. The DNA of the CDR3 is TGTGCCAGCCGGGGAGGGGGGGGGACAGATACGCAGTATTTT.

This chain uses TRBV5-6 with TRBJ2-5, with D maybe TRBD2 (5 bases). Germline lookup yields CDR1 SGHDT and CDR2 YYEEEE. V dropped 0 bases and J dropped 9 bases, with 6 bases sitting between them. This CDR3 is 11 amino acids long. CDR3 nucleotides: TGTGCCAGCAGCTTGGACGGGGCCCAGTACTTC. Protein sequence: CASSLDGAQYF. The full variable domain, its missing parts supplied by reference TRBV5-6 and TRBJ2-5, is DAGVTQSPTHLIKTRGQQVTLRCSPKSGHDTVSWYQQALGQGPQFIFQYYEEEERQRGNFPDRFSGHQFPNYSSELNVNALLLGDSALYLCASSLDGAQYFGPGTRLLVL.

This clone was seen a handful of times. The chain uses TRBV10-3 and TRBJ1-1, with 8 bases identical to TRBD1. Trimming took 6 bases from V and 1 from J; bases not matched to a gene: 4. Germline V gives CDR1 ENHRY, CDR2 SYGVKD. This CDR3 has 14 amino acids. CDR3 sequence reads: CAIRGTGKNTEAFF. The DNA of the CDR3 is TGTGCCATCAGAGGGACAGGAAAGAACACTGAAGCTTTCTTT.

The chain employs TRBV20-1 and TRBJ2-7, with D uncertain. Germline CDR1 DFQATT, CDR2 SNEGSKA (reference sequence). V lost 5 bases and J 4 bases, leaving 9 bases between the germline ends. This CDR3 has 11 residues. CDR3 bases: TGCAGTGCTCCCCGCCTTTACGAGCAGTACTTC. It translates to CSAPRLYEQYF.

The J gene is TRBJ2-7, the V gene TRBV7-9; 9 bases match TRBD1. The V and J ends lost 1 base and 5 bases, in that order; junction bases with no gene match: 3. Germline assignment: CDR1 SEHNR and CDR2 FQNEAQ (reference sequence). This CDR3 has 14 amino acids. The CDR3 bases are TGTGCCAGCAGCTTAGAGGGACAGGGTGACGAGCAGTACTTC. Translation gives CASSLEGQGDEQYF.

This clone was seen only once. V usage is TRBV27 and J usage is TRBJ2-7, with no clear D. CDR3 length: 14 residues. V lost 3 bases to trimming and J lost 1 base, with 10 bases between them. Germline CDR1 and CDR2: MNHEY and SMNVEV (reference sequence). This CDR3 reads CASSLTFLSYEQYF. The CDR3 bases are TGTGCCAGCAGTTTGACCTTCCTATCCTACGAGCAGTACTTC.

The rearrangement links TRBV5-1 to TRBJ2-7, with a possible D match to TRBD1 (5 bases). V shed 3 bases and J shed 5 bases, with 15 bases lying between them. This CDR3 contains 14 residues. Looked up from germline, CDR1 is SGHRS and CDR2 is YFSETQ. CDR3 residues: CASSYDGAVNEQYF. CDR3 DNA sequence: TGCGCCAGCAGCTATGATGGGGCGGTAAACGAGCAGTACTTC.

The gene calls are TRBV2 and TRBJ1-5; D perhaps matches TRBD1 (6 bases). CDR3 length: 13 residues. Trimming removed 8 bases from V and 8 bases from J, with 16 bases in between. Germline lookup yields CDR1 SNHLY and CDR2 FYNNEI. The CDR3 sequence is CASDQDSKEPQHF. CDR3 coding DNA: TGTGCCAGCGATCAGGACAGCAAAGAGCCCCAGCATTTT.

This clone was counted between two and nine times. V usage is TRBV19 and J usage is TRBJ1-5; possible D gene TRBD1, 5 bases. The CDR3 has 15 residues. Trimming shortened V by 0 bases and J by 7 bases, and 13 bases separated the two germline ends. The germline V gene has CDR1 LNHDA and CDR2 SQIVND (reference sequence). DNA of the CDR3: TGTGCCAGTAGTATAGATCACAGGTCCCCCCAGCCCCAGCATTTT. Amino acid sequence: CASSIDHRSPQPQHF.

The genes are TRBV25-1 and TRBJ1-1; TRBD1 agrees at 9 bases. The V and J ends lost 6 bases and 4 bases, in that order; junction bases with no gene match: 6. The germline V gene has CDR1 MGHDK and CDR2 SYGVNS. This CDR3 has 14 residues. CDR3 residues: CASRRTGDFTEAFF. The CDR3 bases are TGTGCCAGCAGAAGGACAGGGGATTTCACTGAAGCTTTCTTT.

V usage is TRBV5-4 and J usage is TRBJ2-7; 9 nucleotides agree with TRBD2. Germline lookup yields CDR1 SGHNT and CDR2 YYREEE (reference sequence). The J segment lost 5 bases and the V segment lost 6 bases, leaving 18 bases of the junction unmatched. The CDR3 is made up of 17 amino acids. CDR3: CASTKPSGDTWWNEQYF. The CDR3 nucleotides are TGTGCCAGCACCAAGCCTAGCGGGGACACGTGGTGGAACGAGCAGTACTTC.

This clone was observed once. The V gene is TRBV28, the J gene TRBJ2-1, with D unclear. The V and J ends lost 8 bases and 0 bases respectively, with 8 bases between them. Germline lookup yields CDR1 MDHEN and CDR2 SYDVKM. The CDR3 sequence is 13 residues long. The CDR3 protein is CASAVSSYNEQFF. The CDR3 region has the DNA TGTGCCAGCGCGGTCAGCTCCTACAATGAGCAGTTCTTC.

The chain carries TRBV5-3 and TRBJ2-1, with 9 bases lining up with TRBD1. TRBV5-3 is an ORF; its function is uncertain. Trimming at V came to 5 bases and at J to 7 bases, leaving 10 bases not matched to a gene. This CDR3 is built from 15 residues. The CDR3 coding sequence is TGTGCCAGAAGATCTCGGGACAGGGTGCGGAATGAGCAGTTCTTC. Translated, it gives CARRSRDRVRNEQFF.

This clone is a singleton in its sample. V usage is TRBV6-5 and J usage is TRBJ2-1; possibly TRBD2 for D (6 bases). The V end was cut by 2 bases, the J end by 3 bases, with 14 bases between. The CDR3 length is 16 residues. The germline gives CDR1 MNHEY, CDR2 SVGAGI. The CDR3 region has the DNA TGTGCCAGCAGTTACCGAGGGAGCGGGCGCTACAATGAGCAGTTCTTC. Residues: CASSYRGSGRYNEQFF.

The gene calls are TRBV7-8 and TRBJ2-2; the D gene is possibly TRBD2 (6 bases). The CDR3 totals 17 residues. Between the trimmed V and J ends, which lost 5 bases and 1 base, there was a span of 17 bases. CDR1 and CDR2 (germline): SGHVS, FQNEAQ. CDR3 loop: CASSLGLGGVNTGELFF. The DNA of the CDR3 is TGTGCCAGCAGCCTAGGACTTGGCGGGGTGAACACCGGGGAGCTGTTTTTT.

The chain recombines TRBV6-1 with TRBJ1-5; D ambiguous. The CDR3 contains 13 residues. CDR1 is MNHNS, CDR2 SASEGT, per germline. Trimming took 4 bases from V and 5 from J, leaving 9 bases between them. The CDR3 sequence: CASSVSPYQPQHF. DNA for the CDR3: TGTGCCAGCAGTGTTTCTCCTTATCAGCCCCAGCATTTT.

A single count supports this clone. The DNA of the CDR3 is TGTGCCAGCAGTGAGAGGACAGGGGGCACAGATACGCAGTATTTT. This sequence encodes CASSERTGGTDTQYF. The chain joins TRBV2 to TRBJ2-3; 9 bases align to TRBD1. J lost 1 base, V lost 3 bases, and 2 bases had no gene match. Germline-derived CDR1 and CDR2 are SNHLY and FYNNEI. The CDR3 covers 15 residues.

V and J are TRBV6-1 and TRBJ2-7; 7 bases are a match to TRBD2. The CDR3 runs 15 residues. Losses at the gene ends were 4 bases for V and 3 bases for J; bases not matched to a gene: 9. Per germline, CDR1 MNHNS and CDR2 SASEGT. The CDR3 sequence is CASSVPPLAVYEQYF. In DNA form, the CDR3 reads TGTGCCAGCAGTGTCCCGCCCCTAGCGGTCTACGAGCAGTACTTC.